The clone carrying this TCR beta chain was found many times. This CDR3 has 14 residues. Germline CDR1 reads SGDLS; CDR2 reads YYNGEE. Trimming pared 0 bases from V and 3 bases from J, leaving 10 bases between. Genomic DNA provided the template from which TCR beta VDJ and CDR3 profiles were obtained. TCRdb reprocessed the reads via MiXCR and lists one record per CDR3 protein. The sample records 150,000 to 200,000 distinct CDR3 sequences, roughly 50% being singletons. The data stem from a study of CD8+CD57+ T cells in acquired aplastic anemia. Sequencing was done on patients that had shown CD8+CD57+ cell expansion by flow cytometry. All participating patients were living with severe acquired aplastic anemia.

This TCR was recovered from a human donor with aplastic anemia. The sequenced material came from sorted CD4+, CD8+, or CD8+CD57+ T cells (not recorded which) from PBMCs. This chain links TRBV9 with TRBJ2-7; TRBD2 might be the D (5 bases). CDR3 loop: CASSVAGSRYEQYF. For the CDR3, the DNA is TGTGCCAGCAGCGTAGCTGGGAGCCGCTACGAGCAGTACTTC.